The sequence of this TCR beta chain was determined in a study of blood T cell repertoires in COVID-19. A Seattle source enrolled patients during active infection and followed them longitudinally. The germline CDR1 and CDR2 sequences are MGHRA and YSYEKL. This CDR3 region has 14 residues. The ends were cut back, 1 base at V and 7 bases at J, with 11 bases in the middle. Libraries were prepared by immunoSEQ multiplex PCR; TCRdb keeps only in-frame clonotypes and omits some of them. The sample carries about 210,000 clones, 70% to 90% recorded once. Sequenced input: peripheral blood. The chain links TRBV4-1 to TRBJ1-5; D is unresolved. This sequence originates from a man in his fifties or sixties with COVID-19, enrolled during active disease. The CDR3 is CASSQVGGVQPQHF. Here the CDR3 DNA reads TGCGCCAGCAGCCAAGTAGGAGGAGTACAGCCCCAGCATTTT.